Listed below are T cell receptor beta chains from one sample, sequenced in a study of OX40 agonist ivuxolimab in advanced cancers. Only in-frame clones appear in the TCRdb table, and some are missing; sequencing was by immunoSEQ multiplex PCR. The sample includes about 15,000 clones, 85% to 90% of them seen just once. The sample in question was CD4+ or CD8+ T cells sorted from blood, obtained in a trial of the OX40 agonist ivuxolimab. All receptors derive from an adult with an advanced solid tumor such as melanoma, head and neck, liver or kidney cancer. Both conserved end residues are part of each CDR3. The D gene is left open where the match is weak.

d_gene | v_gene | CDR3aa
- | TRBV18 | CARRTRGGKGSNQPQHF
- | TRBV6-1 | CASSETGSFYEQYF
TRBD2 | TRBV7-9 | CASSILAGGTWEQYF
- | TRBV4-1 | CASSRAGYTEAFF
- | TRBV7-2 | CASSLAYGRDEQYF
- | TRBV9 | CASSVGNQNTEAFF
- | TRBV7-9 | CASSGYPSNTGELFF
TRBD2 | TRBV11-2 | CASSLVLAGGRSYNEQFF
- | TRBV4-3 | CASSQDGGRLTEQFF
TRBD1 | TRBV30 | CAWGAPLQGSNSYEQYF
- | TRBV27 | CASSAWGRSNEETQYF
- | TRBV11-2 | CASSLAGASSTDTQYF
TRBD1 | TRBV6-6 | CASTFLHDRGEEKLFF
- | TRBV27 | CASSLGTTSYEQYF
TRBD1 | TRBV5-1 | CASSLGRGRPEAFF
- | TRBV7-6 | CASSSDRYQPQHF
- | TRBV14 | CASSQDYYGYTF
- | TRBV27 | CASSFGRDYEQYF
- | TRBV27 | CASSRQGTDTQYF
TRBD1 | TRBV7-6 | CASSLGTGGPEQYF
- | TRBV18 | CASSEFGGTDTQYF
TRBD1 | TRBV10-3 | CAISVGDRVYEQYF
- | TRBV27 | CASSSSGTPAGTLQYF
TRBD1 | TRBV14 | CASSYGTATYNEQFF
TRBD1 | TRBV5-6 | CASSITRQGGQYF
- | TRBV5-1 | CASSLAGGYTF
- | TRBV29-1 | CSVESLGDLYGYTF
- | TRBV5-1 | CASSLAGSSGANVLTF
- | TRBV6-5 | CATRSSNEQFF
- | TRBV5-1 | CASSGAETQYF
- | TRBV6-5 | CASSYNSGANVLTF
TRBD2 | TRBV10-3 | CAISETSGADNEQFF
TRBD2 | TRBV4-1 | CASSHTAGGTDTQYF
TRBD2 | TRBV9 | CASSSGLASSTDTQYF
TRBD1 | TRBV19 | CASTLGQESSYNEQFF
TRBD2 | TRBV28 | CASTSTGTSGSWAYEQYF
TRBD1 | TRBV5-6 | CASSLTGGNEKLFF
- | TRBV30 | CAWSVDTQYF
- | TRBV4-1 | CASSHGISYEQYF
- | TRBV5-5 | CASSLRGARAYEQYF
- | TRBV9 | CASSVETVNTEAFF
TRBD1 | TRBV4-3 | CASSQGQGVNNEQFF
TRBD1 | TRBV7-9 | CASSPDRGLDEQYF
- | TRBV11-2 | CASSPGTLDEQYF
- | TRBV4-3 | CASSQVLVGQPQHF
- | TRBV14 | CASSPDFEREYEQYF
- | TRBV6-5 | CASSFDSPGSLHF
- | TRBV6-5 | CASSLTSYTEAFF